This TCR beta chain was profiled in a study of blood T cell repertoires in COVID-19. Using immunoSEQ multiplex PCR, the repertoire was profiled, and TCRdb retains in-frame clones only, with some absent. The sample lists a few hundred thousand clones; roughly 87% were seen once. V gave up 4 bases and J gave up 4 bases; unmatched junction bases: 4. Germline V CDR1 and CDR2: SGDLS, YYNGEE. The CDR3 has 14 residues. This clonotype was sampled from a woman younger than 45 who had recovered from COVID-19. The rearrangement uses TRBV9 and TRBJ1-3, with 8 positions matching TRBD1. Sequenced input: PBMCs or T cells enriched from blood (not recorded which). The CDR3 spells CASSLGQGGNTIYF. CDR3 in DNA: TGTGCCAGCAGCCTAGGACAGGGCGGAAACACCATATATTTT.